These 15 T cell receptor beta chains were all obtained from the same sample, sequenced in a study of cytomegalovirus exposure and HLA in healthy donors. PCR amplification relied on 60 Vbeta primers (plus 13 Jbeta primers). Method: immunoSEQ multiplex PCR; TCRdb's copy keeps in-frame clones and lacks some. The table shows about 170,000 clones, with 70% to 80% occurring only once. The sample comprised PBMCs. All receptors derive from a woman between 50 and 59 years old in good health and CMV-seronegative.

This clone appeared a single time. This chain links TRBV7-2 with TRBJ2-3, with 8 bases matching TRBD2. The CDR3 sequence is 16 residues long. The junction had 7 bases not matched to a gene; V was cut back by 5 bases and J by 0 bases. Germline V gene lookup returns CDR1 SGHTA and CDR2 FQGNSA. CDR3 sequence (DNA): TGTGCCAGCAGCCGCCAGCGGGAGATCAGCACAGATACGCAGTATTTT. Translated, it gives CASSRQREISTDTQYF.

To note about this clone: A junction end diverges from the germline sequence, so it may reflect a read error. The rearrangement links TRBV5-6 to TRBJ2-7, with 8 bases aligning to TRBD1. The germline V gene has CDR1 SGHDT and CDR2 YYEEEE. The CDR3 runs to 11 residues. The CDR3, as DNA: TGTGCCAGCAGCTTGGACAGGGGGGAGTTCTTC. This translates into CASSLDRGEFF.

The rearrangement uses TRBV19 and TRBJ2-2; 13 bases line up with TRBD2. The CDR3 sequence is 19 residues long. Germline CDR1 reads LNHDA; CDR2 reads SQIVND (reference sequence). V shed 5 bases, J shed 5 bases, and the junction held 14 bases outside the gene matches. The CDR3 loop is CASSSPRTSGRMGTGELFF. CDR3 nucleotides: TGTGCCAGTAGTTCCCCCCGGACTAGCGGGAGAATGGGGACCGGGGAGCTGTTTTTT.

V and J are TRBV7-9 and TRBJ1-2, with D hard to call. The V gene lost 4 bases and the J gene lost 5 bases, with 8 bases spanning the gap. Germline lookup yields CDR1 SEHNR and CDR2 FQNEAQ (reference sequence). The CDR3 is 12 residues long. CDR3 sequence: CASSSGVYGYTF. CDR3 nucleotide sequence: TGTGCCAGCAGCTCCGGAGTTTATGGCTACACCTTC.

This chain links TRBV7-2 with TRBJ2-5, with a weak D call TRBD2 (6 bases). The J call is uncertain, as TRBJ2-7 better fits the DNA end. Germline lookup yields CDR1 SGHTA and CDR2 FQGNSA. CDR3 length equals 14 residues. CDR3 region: CASSPLASEYEQYF. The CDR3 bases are TGTGCCAGCAGCCCCCTTGCTAGCGAGTACGAGCAGTACTTC.

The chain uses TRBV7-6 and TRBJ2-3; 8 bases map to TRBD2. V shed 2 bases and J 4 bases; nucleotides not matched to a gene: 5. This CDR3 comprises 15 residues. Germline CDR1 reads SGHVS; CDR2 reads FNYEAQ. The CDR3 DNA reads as TGTGCCAGCAGCTTATCGGGAGGGTCACCAGATACGCAGTATTTT. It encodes CASSLSGGSPDTQYF.

The CDR3 is CASTRQGGYEQYF. CDR3 nucleotide sequence: TGTGCCAGCACAAGGCAGGGGGGCTACGAGCAGTACTTC. V usage is TRBV6-5 and J usage is TRBJ2-7, with D possibly matching TRBD1 (7 bases). The CDR3 has 13 residues. Trimming stripped 7 bases from V and 3 bases from J, with 13 bases between. The V gene's germline CDR1 is MNHEY and CDR2 SVGAGI.

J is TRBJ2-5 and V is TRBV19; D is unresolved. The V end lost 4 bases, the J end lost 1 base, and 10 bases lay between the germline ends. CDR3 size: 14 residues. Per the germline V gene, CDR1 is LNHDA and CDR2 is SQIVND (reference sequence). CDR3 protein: CASSRASPQETQYF. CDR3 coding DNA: TGTGCCAGTAGTAGGGCGTCACCCCAAGAGACCCAGTACTTC.

CDR3 residues: CASSQLAGVYNEQFF. The CDR3 DNA reads TGTGCCAGCAGTCAGCTAGCGGGGGTATACAATGAGCAGTTCTTC. The rearrangement uses TRBV6-5 and TRBJ2-1; 10 bases fit TRBD2. This CDR3 has 15 residues. V shed 5 bases and J 4 bases; nucleotides not matched to a gene: 5. CDR1 and CDR2 from the germline V gene are MNHEY and SVGAGI.

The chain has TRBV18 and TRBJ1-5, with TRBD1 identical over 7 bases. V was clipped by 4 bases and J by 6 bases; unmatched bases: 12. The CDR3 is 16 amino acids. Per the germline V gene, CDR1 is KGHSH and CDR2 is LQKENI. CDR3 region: CASSRYDRAASQPQHF. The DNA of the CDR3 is TGTGCCAGCTCACGGTATGACAGGGCGGCTAGTCAGCCCCAGCATTTT.

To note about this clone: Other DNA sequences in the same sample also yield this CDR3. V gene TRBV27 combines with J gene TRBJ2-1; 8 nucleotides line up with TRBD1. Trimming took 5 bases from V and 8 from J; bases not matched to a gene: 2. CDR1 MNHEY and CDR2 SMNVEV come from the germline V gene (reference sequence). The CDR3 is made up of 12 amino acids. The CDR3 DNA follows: TGTGCCAGCAGTCACAGGGGGTATGAGCAGTTCTTC. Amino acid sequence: CASSHRGYEQFF.

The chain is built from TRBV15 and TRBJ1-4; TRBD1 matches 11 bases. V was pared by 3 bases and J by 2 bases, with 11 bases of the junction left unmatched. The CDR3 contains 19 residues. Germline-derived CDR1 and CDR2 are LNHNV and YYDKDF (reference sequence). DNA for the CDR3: TGTGCCACCAGCAGGTCCGGGACAGGGGGACCTGCGACTAATGAAAAACTGTTTTTT. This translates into CATSRSGTGGPATNEKLFF.

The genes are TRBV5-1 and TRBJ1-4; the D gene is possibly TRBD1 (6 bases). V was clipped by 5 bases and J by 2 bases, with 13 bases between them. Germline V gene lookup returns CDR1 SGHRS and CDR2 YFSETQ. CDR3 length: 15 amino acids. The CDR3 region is CASSPGVGTNEKLFF. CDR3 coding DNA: TGCGCCAGCAGTCCAGGGGTCGGGACTAATGAAAAACTGTTTTTT.

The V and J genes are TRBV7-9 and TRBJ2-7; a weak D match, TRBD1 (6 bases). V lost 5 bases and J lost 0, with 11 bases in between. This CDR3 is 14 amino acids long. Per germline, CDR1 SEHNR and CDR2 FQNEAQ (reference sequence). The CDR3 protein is CASSSRDNSYEQYF. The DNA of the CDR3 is TGTGCCAGCAGCAGTAGGGACAACTCCTACGAGCAGTACTTC. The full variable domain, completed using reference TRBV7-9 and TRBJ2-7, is DTGVSQNPRHKITKRGQNVTFRCDPISEHNRLYWYRQTLGQGPEFLTYFQNEAQLEKSRLLSDRFSAERPKGSFSTLEIQRTEQGDSAMYLCASSSRDNSYEQYFGPGTRLTVT.

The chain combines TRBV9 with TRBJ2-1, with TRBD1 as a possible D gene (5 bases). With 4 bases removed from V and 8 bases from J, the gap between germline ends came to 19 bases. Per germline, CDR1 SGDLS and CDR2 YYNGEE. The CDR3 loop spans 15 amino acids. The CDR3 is CASSLTATRVDEQFF. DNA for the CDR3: TGTGCCAGCAGCTTGACAGCCACCCGCGTGGATGAGCAGTTCTTC.